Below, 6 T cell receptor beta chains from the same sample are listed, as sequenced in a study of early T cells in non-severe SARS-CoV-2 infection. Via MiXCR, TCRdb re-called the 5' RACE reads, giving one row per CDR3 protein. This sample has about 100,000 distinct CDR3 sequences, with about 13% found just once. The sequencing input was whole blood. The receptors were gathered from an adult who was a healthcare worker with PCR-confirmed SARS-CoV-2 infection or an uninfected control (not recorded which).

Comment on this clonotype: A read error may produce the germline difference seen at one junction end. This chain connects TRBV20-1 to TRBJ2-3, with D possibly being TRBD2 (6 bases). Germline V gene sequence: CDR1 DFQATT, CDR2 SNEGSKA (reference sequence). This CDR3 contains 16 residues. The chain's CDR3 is CGARVPGLSVTDTQYF. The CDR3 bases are TGCGGTGCTAGAGTCCCGGGACTCTCGGTCACAGATACGCAGTATTTT.

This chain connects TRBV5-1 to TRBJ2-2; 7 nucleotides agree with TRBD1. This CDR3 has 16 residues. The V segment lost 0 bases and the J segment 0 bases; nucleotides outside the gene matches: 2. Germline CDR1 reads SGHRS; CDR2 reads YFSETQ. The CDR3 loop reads CASSLAGTANTGELFF. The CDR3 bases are TGCGCCAGCAGCTTGGCCGGGACAGCGAACACCGGGGAGCTGTTTTTT.

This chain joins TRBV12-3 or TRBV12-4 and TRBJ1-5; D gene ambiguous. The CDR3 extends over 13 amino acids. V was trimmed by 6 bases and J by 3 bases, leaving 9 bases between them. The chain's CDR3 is CASSPRVNQPQHF. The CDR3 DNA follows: TGTGCCAGCAGCCCAAGGGTCAATCAGCCCCAGCATTTT.

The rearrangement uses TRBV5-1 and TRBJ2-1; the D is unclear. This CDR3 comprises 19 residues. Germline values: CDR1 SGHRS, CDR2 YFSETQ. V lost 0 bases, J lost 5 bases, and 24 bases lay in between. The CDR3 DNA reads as TGCGCCAGCAGCTTGGTACCGCCGACGGCTCGAGCCAAAGACAATGAGCAGTTCTTC. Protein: CASSLVPPTARAKDNEQFF.

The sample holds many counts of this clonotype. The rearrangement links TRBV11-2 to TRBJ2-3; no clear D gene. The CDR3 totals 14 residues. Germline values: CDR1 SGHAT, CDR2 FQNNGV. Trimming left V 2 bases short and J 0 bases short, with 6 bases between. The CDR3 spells CASSLQRSTDTQYF. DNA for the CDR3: TGTGCCAGCAGCTTACAGCGTAGCACAGATACGCAGTATTTT. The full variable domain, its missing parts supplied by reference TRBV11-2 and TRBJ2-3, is EAGVAQSPRYKIIEKRQSVAFWCNPISGHATLYWYQQILGQGPKLLIQFQNNGVVDDSQLPKDRFSAERLKGVDSTLKIQPAKLEDSAVYLCASSLQRSTDTQYFGPGTRLTVL.

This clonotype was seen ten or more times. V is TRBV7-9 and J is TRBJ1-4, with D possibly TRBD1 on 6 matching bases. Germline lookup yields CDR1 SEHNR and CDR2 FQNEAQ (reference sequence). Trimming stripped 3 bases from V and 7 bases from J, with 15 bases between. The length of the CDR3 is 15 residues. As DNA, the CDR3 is TGTGCCAGCAGCTTTTTTAACAGGGAGCGTGAAAAACTGTTTTTT. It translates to CASSFFNREREKLFF.